A selection of T cell receptor beta chains follows, all from one sample in a study of identifying expanded T cells in peripheral blood. Measured with immunoSEQ multiplex PCR; TCRdb has only the in-frame clones, and not every one. The profile shows fewer than 85,000 clones, around 91% of them singletons. What was sequenced was blood. The receptors were gathered from a person aged 18-70 years in good health. The CDR3 runs from the conserved cysteine through the conserved F or W. Fields, in order: J gene, D gene, clone size, V gene, CDR3 protein, CDR3 DNA. D genes are given only for firm matches. Clone size is not always given. Where it is, it says once, few, many or a class for expanded clones.

J gene: TRBJ2-6; D gene: NA; clone size: NA; V gene: TRBV25-1; CDR3 protein: CASSESPSSGANVLTF; CDR3 DNA: TGTGCCAGCAGTGAATCCCCCAGCTCTGGGGCCAACGTCCTGACTTTC
J gene: TRBJ2-7; D gene: NA; clone size: few; V gene: TRBV27; CDR3 protein: CASSFGGKQYF; CDR3 DNA: TGTGCCAGCAGTTTTGGGGGTAAGCAGTACTTC
J gene: TRBJ2-7; D gene: NA; clone size: NA; V gene: TRBV6-5; CDR3 protein: CASRRQYEQYF; CDR3 DNA: TGTGCCAGCAGAAGACAGTACGAGCAGTACTTC
J gene: TRBJ1-1; D gene: NA; clone size: NA; V gene: TRBV28; CDR3 protein: CASRGSFEAFF; CDR3 DNA: TGTGCCAGCAGAGGGAGCTTTGAAGCTTTCTTT
J gene: TRBJ1-1; D gene: TRBD1; clone size: NA; V gene: TRBV6-5; CDR3 protein: CASSYYRDSEAFF; CDR3 DNA: TGTGCCAGCAGCTACTACCGGGACAGTGAAGCTTTCTTT
J gene: TRBJ1-2; D gene: TRBD1; clone size: NA; V gene: TRBV7-2; CDR3 protein: CASSPRTGQNYGYTF; CDR3 DNA: TGTGCCAGCAGCCCACGGACAGGGCAAAACTATGGCTACACCTTC
J gene: TRBJ2-3; D gene: TRBD2; clone size: NA; V gene: TRBV15; CDR3 protein: CATSRGLAGDTDTQYF; CDR3 DNA: TGTGCCACCAGCCGAGGACTAGCGGGGGACACAGATACGCAGTATTTT
J gene: TRBJ2-3; D gene: TRBD2; clone size: NA; V gene: TRBV5-4; CDR3 protein: CASSPGTSGGAGADTQYF; CDR3 DNA: TGTGCCAGCAGCCCTGGGACTAGCGGGGGGGCAGGGGCAGATACGCAGTATTTT
J gene: TRBJ2-4; D gene: NA; clone size: NA; V gene: TRBV5-6; CDR3 protein: CASSYPSGENIQYF; CDR3 DNA: TGTGCCAGCAGCTACCCCTCCGGGGAAAACATTCAGTACTTC
J gene: TRBJ1-1; D gene: NA; clone size: NA; V gene: TRBV5-1; CDR3 protein: CASSLGNPGDGTEAFF; CDR3 DNA: TGCGCCAGCAGCTTGGGAAACCCAGGGGATGGCACTGAAGCTTTCTTT
J gene: TRBJ2-1; D gene: NA; clone size: NA; V gene: TRBV29-1; CDR3 protein: CSVFLGSSYNEQFF; CDR3 DNA: TGCAGCGTTTTTTTGGGGAGCTCCTACAATGAGCAGTTCTTC
J gene: TRBJ2-2; D gene: NA; clone size: NA; V gene: TRBV7-3; CDR3 protein: CASSPPGASTGELFF; CDR3 DNA: TGTGCCAGCAGCCCCCCCGGGGCGTCCACCGGGGAGCTGTTTTTT
J gene: TRBJ2-7; D gene: NA; clone size: NA; V gene: TRBV5-6; CDR3 protein: CASSREPYEQYF; CDR3 DNA: TGTGCCAGCAGCAGGGAACCCTACGAGCAGTACTTC
J gene: TRBJ2-3; D gene: NA; clone size: NA; V gene: TRBV5-1; CDR3 protein: CASSLGSTNADTQYF; CDR3 DNA: TGCGCCAGCAGCTTAGGTAGTACGAACGCAGATACGCAGTATTTT
J gene: TRBJ2-7; D gene: TRBD2; clone size: NA; V gene: TRBV5-1; CDR3 protein: CASSSRGGSYEQYF; CDR3 DNA: TGCGCCAGCAGCTCCCGGGGCGGGAGCTACGAGCAGTACTTC
J gene: TRBJ1-4; D gene: NA; clone size: few; V gene: TRBV23-1; CDR3 protein: CASSLSESKEKLFF; CDR3 DNA: TGCGCCAGCAGTCTCTCGGAGTCTAAAGAAAAACTGTTTTTT
J gene: TRBJ2-7; D gene: NA; clone size: NA; V gene: TRBV29-1; CDR3 protein: CSVDEAGSTSYEQYF; CDR3 DNA: TGCAGCGTTGACGAGGCAGGGTCGACCTCCTACGAGCAGTACTTC
J gene: TRBJ2-3; D gene: NA; clone size: NA; V gene: TRBV2; CDR3 protein: CASLGSDTQYF; CDR3 DNA: TGTGCCAGCTTGGGGTCAGATACGCAGTATTTT
J gene: TRBJ1-4; D gene: NA; clone size: NA; V gene: TRBV5-1; CDR3 protein: CASSLEGHEEKLFF; CDR3 DNA: TGCGCCAGCAGCTTGGAAGGGCACGAGGAAAAACTGTTTTTT
J gene: TRBJ2-3; D gene: TRBD2; clone size: NA; V gene: TRBV4-1; CDR3 protein: CASSRIGGAWAQYF; CDR3 DNA: TGCGCCAGCAGCCGGATCGGGGGGGCCTGGGCGCAGTATTTT
J gene: TRBJ1-4; D gene: TRBD1; clone size: NA; V gene: TRBV5-1; CDR3 protein: CASSLMGQGAANEKLFF; CDR3 DNA: TGCGCCAGCAGCTTGATGGGACAGGGGGCAGCTAATGAAAAACTGTTTTTT
J gene: TRBJ2-7; D gene: NA; clone size: NA; V gene: TRBV7-8; CDR3 protein: CASSLREGAYEQYF; CDR3 DNA: TGTGCCAGCAGCTTAAGGGAGGGGGCCTACGAGCAGTACTTC
J gene: TRBJ2-1; D gene: TRBD2; clone size: NA; V gene: TRBV5-5; CDR3 protein: CASSLYFSGGAEDEQFF; CDR3 DNA: TGTGCCAGCAGCTTGTATTTCAGCGGGGGGGCCGAGGATGAGCAGTTCTTC
J gene: TRBJ1-1; D gene: NA; clone size: NA; V gene: TRBV23-1; CDR3 protein: CASSQPTPGTLEAFF; CDR3 DNA: TGCGCCAGCAGTCAACCCACCCCCGGGACCCTTGAAGCTTTCTTT
J gene: TRBJ1-5; D gene: NA; clone size: few; V gene: TRBV19; CDR3 protein: CASSIQGRNQPQHF; CDR3 DNA: TGTGCCAGTAGTATACAGGGGAGGAATCAGCCCCAGCATTTT
J gene: TRBJ2-7; D gene: TRBD1; clone size: few; V gene: TRBV27; CDR3 protein: CASSWTGKRYEQYF; CDR3 DNA: TGTGCCAGCAGTTGGACAGGGAAGCGCTACGAGCAGTACTTC
J gene: TRBJ1-1; D gene: NA; clone size: NA; V gene: TRBV18; CDR3 protein: CASSPGDAEAFF; CDR3 DNA: TGTGCCAGCTCACCAGGGGACGCTGAAGCTTTCTTT
J gene: TRBJ2-7; D gene: NA; clone size: few; V gene: TRBV4-3; CDR3 protein: CASSQDLTTYEQYF; CDR3 DNA: TGCGCCAGCAGCCAAGATTTAACCACGTACGAGCAGTACTTC
J gene: TRBJ2-7; D gene: NA; clone size: NA; V gene: TRBV28; CDR3 protein: CASSLMQTGEQYF; CDR3 DNA: TGTGCCAGCAGTTTAATGCAGACTGGGGAGCAGTACTTC
J gene: TRBJ2-5; D gene: NA; clone size: NA; V gene: TRBV11-3; CDR3 protein: CASSPGIGLKETQYF; CDR3 DNA: TGTGCCAGCAGCCCTGGAATCGGACTAAAAGAGACCCAGTACTTC
J gene: TRBJ2-3; D gene: TRBD1; clone size: NA; V gene: TRBV7-2; CDR3 protein: CASSQRTGIGTDTQYF; CDR3 DNA: TGTGCCAGCAGCCAGAGGACAGGGATAGGCACAGATACGCAGTATTTT
J gene: TRBJ1-4; D gene: NA; clone size: NA; V gene: TRBV5-1; CDR3 protein: CASSLAGAGGEKLFF; CDR3 DNA: TGCGCCAGCAGCTTGGCCGGGGCAGGTGGGGAAAAACTGTTTTTT
J gene: TRBJ2-5; D gene: NA; clone size: NA; V gene: TRBV6-5; CDR3 protein: CASSYGIATQETQYF; CDR3 DNA: TGTGCCAGCAGTTACGGGATAGCCACCCAAGAGACCCAGTACTTC
J gene: TRBJ2-7; D gene: NA; clone size: once; V gene: TRBV11-2; CDR3 protein: CASSLRGGLSYEQYF; CDR3 DNA: TGTGCCAGCAGCTTAAGAGGGGGGCTCTCCTACGAGCAGTACTTC
J gene: TRBJ2-3; D gene: TRBD1; clone size: NA; V gene: TRBV28; CDR3 protein: CASSQGAVDTQYF; CDR3 DNA: TGTGCCAGCAGCCAGGGGGCCGTAGATACGCAGTATTTT
J gene: TRBJ2-5; D gene: NA; clone size: NA; V gene: TRBV6-1; CDR3 protein: CASRPDYQETQYF; CDR3 DNA: TGTGCCAGCAGACCCGACTATCAAGAGACCCAGTACTTC
J gene: TRBJ1-1; D gene: NA; clone size: NA; V gene: TRBV5-1; CDR3 protein: CASCVGEGGVHTEAFF; CDR3 DNA: TGCGCCAGCTGCGTAGGAGAGGGCGGAGTGCACACTGAAGCTTTCTTT
J gene: TRBJ2-7; D gene: NA; clone size: NA; V gene: TRBV28; CDR3 protein: CASSFLKGEQYF; CDR3 DNA: TGTGCCAGCAGCTTCCTTAAAGGAGAGCAGTACTTC
J gene: TRBJ2-1; D gene: TRBD2; clone size: NA; V gene: TRBV6-1; CDR3 protein: CASRELAGAGNEQFF; CDR3 DNA: TGTGCCAGCAGAGAACTAGCGGGAGCGGGCAATGAGCAGTTCTTC
J gene: TRBJ2-3; D gene: NA; clone size: once; V gene: TRBV11-2; CDR3 protein: CASSLGGDTQYF; CDR3 DNA: TGTGCCAGCAGCTTGGGAGGAGATACGCAGTATTTT
J gene: TRBJ2-2; D gene: NA; clone size: NA; V gene: TRBV5-4; CDR3 protein: CASSFVGTGELFF; CDR3 DNA: TGTGCCAGCAGCTTTGTAGGGACCGGGGAGCTGTTTTTT
J gene: TRBJ2-1; D gene: TRBD2; clone size: NA; V gene: TRBV30; CDR3 protein: CAWSVLGTSKYNEQFF; CDR3 DNA: TGTGCCTGGAGTGTACTAGGGACTAGCAAGTACAATGAGCAGTTCTTC
J gene: TRBJ2-3; D gene: NA; clone size: NA; V gene: TRBV9; CDR3 protein: CASSVRSGGSTDTQYF; CDR3 DNA: TGTGCCAGCAGCGTACGGAGCGGAGGCAGCACAGATACGCAGTATTTT
J gene: TRBJ2-1; D gene: NA; clone size: NA; V gene: TRBV7-9; CDR3 protein: CASSLSGLGDEQFF; CDR3 DNA: TGTGCCAGCAGCTTATCAGGGTTGGGCGATGAGCAGTTCTTC
J gene: TRBJ2-1; D gene: NA; clone size: few; V gene: TRBV13; CDR3 protein: CASSSSRFRPWEQFF; CDR3 DNA: TGTGCCAGCAGCTCCTCGAGGTTTCGACCTTGGGAGCAGTTCTTC
J gene: TRBJ1-2; D gene: NA; clone size: NA; V gene: TRBV5-4; CDR3 protein: CASSSNRDGYTF; CDR3 DNA: TGTGCCAGCAGCTCGAACAGGGATGGCTACACCTTC
J gene: TRBJ1-1; D gene: NA; clone size: NA; V gene: TRBV19; CDR3 protein: CASSIYGDTEAFF; CDR3 DNA: TGTGCCAGTAGTATCTACGGGGACACTGAAGCTTTCTTT
J gene: TRBJ2-3; D gene: NA; clone size: NA; V gene: TRBV1; CDR3 protein: CTSSQDPERTDTQYF; CDR3 DNA: TGCACCAGCAGCCAAGATCCGGAGAGGACAGATACGCAGTATTTT
J gene: TRBJ2-1; D gene: NA; clone size: few; V gene: TRBV7-2; CDR3 protein: CASSPTEASYNEQFF; CDR3 DNA: TGTGCCAGCAGCCCTACAGAGGCCTCCTACAATGAGCAGTTCTTC
J gene: TRBJ2-2; D gene: TRBD1; clone size: NA; V gene: TRBV9; CDR3 protein: CASSPGQGWTGELFF; CDR3 DNA: TGTGCCAGCAGCCCCGGACAGGGATGGACCGGGGAGCTGTTTTTT
J gene: TRBJ1-6; D gene: NA; clone size: NA; V gene: TRBV5-4; CDR3 protein: CASSLEAEKYNSPLHF; CDR3 DNA: TGTGCCAGCAGCTTGGAGGCGGAGAAATATAATTCACCCCTCCACTTT
J gene: TRBJ1-5; D gene: NA; clone size: NA; V gene: TRBV19; CDR3 protein: CASSTWVGIQPQHF; CDR3 DNA: TGTGCCAGTAGTACTTGGGTCGGAATTCAGCCCCAGCATTTT
J gene: TRBJ1-5; D gene: NA; clone size: once; V gene: TRBV19; CDR3 protein: CASSWQGNQPQHF; CDR3 DNA: TGTGCCAGTAGTTGGCAGGGAAATCAGCCCCAGCATTTT
J gene: TRBJ1-3; D gene: NA; clone size: NA; V gene: TRBV18; CDR3 protein: CASSPGAGSGNTIYF; CDR3 DNA: TGTGCCAGCTCACCCGGGGCAGGGTCTGGAAACACCATATATTTT
J gene: TRBJ2-3; D gene: TRBD2; clone size: NA; V gene: TRBV6-6; CDR3 protein: CASRGDAGDTDTQYF; CDR3 DNA: TGTGCCAGCAGGGGGGACGCGGGGGACACAGATACGCAGTATTTT